Given below is one T cell receptor beta chain in context. This specimen belongs to a study of shared T cell receptors in the human thymus. Deletions cut 6 bases from V and 3 bases from J, with 21 bases between. Germline V gene data show CDR1 as SEHNR and CDR2 as FQNEAQ (reference sequence). CDR3 length: 17 amino acids. Sequenced by immunoSEQ multiplex PCR; TCRdb stores in-frame clones only, minus some. The repertoire holds approximately 760,000 clones, with approximately 85% as singletons. The sample was also reused in another study, on human thymus T cells. According to that study: Corrective heart surgery yielded the resections from which the thymus tissue came. Related research has reported that thymic repertoires overlap highly among unrelated individuals.

This receptor was obtained from a girl under three years old with a congenital heart defect. The chain couples TRBV7-9 to TRBJ1-3; tentatively, D is TRBD1 (6 bases). The sample was thymocytes. The CDR3 DNA sequence: TGTGCCAGCAGGGGAGACGGCGGGGGCGTGGATGGAAACACCATATATTTT. Translating it yields CASRGDGGGVDGNTIYF. Looking up the rest from reference TRBV7-9 and TRBJ1-3 gives the full variable domain: DTGVSQNPRHKITKRGQNVTFRCDPISEHNRLYWYRQTLGQGPEFLTYFQNEAQLEKSRLLSDRFSAERPKGSFSTLEIQRTEQGDSAMYLCASRGDGGGVDGNTIYFGEGSWLTVV.